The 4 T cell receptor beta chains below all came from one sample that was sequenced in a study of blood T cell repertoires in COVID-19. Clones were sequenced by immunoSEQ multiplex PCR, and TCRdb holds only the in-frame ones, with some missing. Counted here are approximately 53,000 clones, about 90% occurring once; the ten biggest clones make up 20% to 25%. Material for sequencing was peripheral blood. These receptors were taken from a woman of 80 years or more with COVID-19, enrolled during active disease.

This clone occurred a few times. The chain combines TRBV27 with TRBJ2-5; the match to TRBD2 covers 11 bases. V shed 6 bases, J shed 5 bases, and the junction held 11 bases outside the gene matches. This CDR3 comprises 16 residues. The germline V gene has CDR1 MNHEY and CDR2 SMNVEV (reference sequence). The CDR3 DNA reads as TGTGCCAGCAGACCATTGACTAGCGGGGATCGGGAGACCCAGTACTTC. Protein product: CASRPLTSGDRETQYF.

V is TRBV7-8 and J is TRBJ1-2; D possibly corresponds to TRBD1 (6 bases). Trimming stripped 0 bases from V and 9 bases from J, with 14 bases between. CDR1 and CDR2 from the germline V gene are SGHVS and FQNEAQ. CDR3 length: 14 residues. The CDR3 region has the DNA TGTGCCAGCAGCTTAGCGGCGGGGGGCCATCGCTACACCTTC. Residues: CASSLAAGGHRYTF.

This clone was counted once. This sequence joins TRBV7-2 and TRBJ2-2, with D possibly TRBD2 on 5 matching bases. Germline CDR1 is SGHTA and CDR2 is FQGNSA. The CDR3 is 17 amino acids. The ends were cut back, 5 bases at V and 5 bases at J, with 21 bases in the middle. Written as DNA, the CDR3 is TGTGCCAGCAGCATAAAACAACCCGGGAAAAAAACCGGGGAGCTGTTTTTT. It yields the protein CASSIKQPGKKTGELFF.

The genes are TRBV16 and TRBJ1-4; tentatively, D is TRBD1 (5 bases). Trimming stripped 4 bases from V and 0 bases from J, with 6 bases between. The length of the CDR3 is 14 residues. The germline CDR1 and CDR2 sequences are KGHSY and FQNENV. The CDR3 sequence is CASSPDTTNEKLFF. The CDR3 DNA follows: TGTGCCAGCAGCCCGGACACAACTAATGAAAAACTGTTTTTT.